The 31 T cell receptor beta chains given below trace back to one sample, sequenced in a study of radiotherapy plus CTLA-4 blockade in lung cancer (dated by TCRdb to the late 2010s). Library prep was done by the immunoSEQ multiplex PCR assay. Held by TCRdb, this immuneACCESS table contains in-frame sequences only and omits some clones. Under half of the omission traces to an unresolved V gene where checked; the cause of the rest is unknown. A total of 60,000 or so clones appear in this sample, 77% of them only once. Of the sample, 3% to 4% falls within the top ten clones. The sample consisted of peripheral blood, taken from a patient treated with radiotherapy plus ipilimumab. The receptors were gathered from a human donor with non-small cell lung cancer who had a partial response to radiotherapy plus ipilimumab.

The chain joins TRBV2 to TRBJ1-1, with a tentative D call TRBD1 (6 bases). Germline V gene lookup returns CDR1 SNHLY and CDR2 FYNNEI. The CDR3 length is 15 residues. V was trimmed by 0 bases and J by 10 bases, leaving 18 bases between them. CDR3 amino acids: CASSEAQTGLFGAFF. In DNA, the CDR3 is TGTGCCAGCAGTGAAGCCCAAACAGGGCTTTTCGGAGCTTTCTTT.

The chain is built from TRBV10-3 and TRBJ2-5, with 9 nucleotides matching TRBD2. Matching the DNA end better, TRBJ2-7 makes the J call doubtful. Germline loops: CDR1 ENHRY, CDR2 SYGVKD. This CDR3 contains 16 residues. The CDR3 sequence is CAISESGGSGGYEQYF. The CDR3 region has the DNA TGTGCCATCAGTGAGTCCGGAGGTAGCGGGGGCTACGAGCAGTACTTC.

J is TRBJ1-4 and V is TRBV7-9, with D unresolved. The CDR3 loop spans 14 amino acids. The germline V gene has CDR1 SEHNR and CDR2 FQNEAQ (reference sequence). Trimming stripped 6 bases from V and 8 bases from J, with 16 bases between. CDR3 amino acids: CASRYEGSGEKLFF. The CDR3 nucleotides read TGTGCCAGCAGATACGAGGGCTCCGGGGAAAAACTGTTTTTT.

In its sample, this clone was seen once. The chain employs TRBV10-3 and TRBJ1-2; D ambiguous. The germline V gene encodes CDR1 ENHRY and CDR2 SYGVKD. Deletions cut 3 bases from V and 7 bases from J, with 15 bases between. There are 14 residues in the CDR3. CDR3: CAISESGWRSGYTF. The CDR3 DNA follows: TGTGCCATCAGTGAATCTGGGTGGCGGAGTGGCTACACCTTC.

This clone showed up just a few times. The chain carries TRBV6-1 and TRBJ2-1; 8 bases fit TRBD1. This CDR3 region has 13 residues. CDR1 is MNHNS and CDR2 is SASEGT in the germline V gene. V lost 7 bases, J lost 7 bases, and 6 bases stayed unmatched. This CDR3 is CASTWTGRNEQFF. The CDR3 DNA reads TGTGCCAGCACCTGGACAGGGAGGAATGAGCAGTTCTTC.

The rearrangement joins TRBV27 to TRBJ1-5; maybe TRBD1 (5 bases). The ends were cut back, 0 bases at V and 3 bases at J, with 12 bases in the middle. CDR3 length equals 16 residues. The germline V gene has CDR1 MNHEY and CDR2 SMNVEV (reference sequence). CDR3 DNA: TGTGCCAGCAGTTTATCCCCCCGGGACTCCAATCAGCCCCAGCATTTT. Residues: CASSLSPRDSNQPQHF.

The V call is TRBV5-6, the J call TRBJ1-2; 7 nucleotides match TRBD1. This CDR3 contains 16 residues. Germline V gene lookup returns CDR1 SGHDT and CDR2 YYEEEE. Unmatched junction bases numbered 15, after V lost 6 bases and J lost 4 bases. DNA of the CDR3: TGTGCCAGCAACAGGGGCAGGGGGTCCCCCTCCTATGGCTACACCTTC. Protein: CASNRGRGSPSYGYTF.

V usage is TRBV11-2 and J usage is TRBJ2-1; D perhaps matches TRBD1 (6 bases). V was pared by 2 bases and J by 6 bases, with 11 bases between. Germline CDR1 and CDR2: SGHAT and FQNNGV. The CDR3 is made up of 14 amino acids. The CDR3 nucleotides are TGTGCCAGCAGCTTATTCTTACAGGGCAATGAGCAGTTCTTC. This translates into CASSLFLQGNEQFF. Drawing the rest from reference TRBV11-2 and TRBJ2-1, the complete variable domain is EAGVAQSPRYKIIEKRQSVAFWCNPISGHATLYWYQQILGQGPKLLIQFQNNGVVDDSQLPKDRFSAERLKGVDSTLKIQPAKLEDSAVYLCASSLFLQGNEQFFGPGTRLTVL.

The CDR3 DNA is TGTGCCAGCAGCGGTGGGACAGTCCAAGAGACCCAGTACTTC. Its translation is CASSGGTVQETQYF. V and J are TRBV9 and TRBJ2-5; 7 nucleotides line up with TRBD1. From germline, CDR1 is SGDLS and CDR2 YYNGEE. V lost 3 bases and J lost 1; bases outside the gene matches: 3. There are 14 residues in the CDR3.

V usage is TRBV11-2 and J usage is TRBJ2-2; D is possibly TRBD2 (6 bases). V gave up 5 bases and J gave up 5 bases, with 12 bases separating them. The CDR3 runs to 14 residues. In germline, CDR1 is SGHAT, CDR2 FQNNGV. CDR3 loop: CASSPLRGTGELFF. Here the CDR3 DNA reads TGTGCCAGCAGCCCCCTCCGGGGGACCGGGGAGCTGTTTTTT.

This clone was seen a single time. The chain employs TRBV5-1 and TRBJ2-5; perhaps TRBD1 as D (6 bases). There are 15 residues in the CDR3. V lost 2 bases, J lost 1 base, and 12 bases lay in between. Germline V gene sequence: CDR1 SGHRS, CDR2 YFSETQ. The CDR3 DNA sequence: TGCGCCAGCAGCTTAGGGGCCAGGGGCCAAGAGACCCAGTACTTC. It codes for CASSLGARGQETQYF.

The gene calls are TRBV5-1 and TRBJ2-7; TRBD2 agrees at 11 bases. The CDR3 is 17 amino acids. Germline CDR1 is SGHRS and CDR2 is YFSETQ. V lost 2 bases to trimming and J lost 3 bases; unmatched junction nucleotides: 10. The DNA for the CDR3 is TGCGCCAGCAGCTTAATACCTAGCGGGGGGATTTTCTACGAGCAGTACTTC. Protein: CASSLIPSGGIFYEQYF.

This clone was seen more than once but under ten times. CDR3 in amino acids: CASSRGQGRVYEQYF. CDR3 DNA sequence: TGCGCCAGCAGCCGAGGACAGGGGAGGGTCTACGAGCAGTACTTC. The rearrangement links TRBV4-3 to TRBJ2-7; 9 bases are a match to TRBD1. The CDR3 length is 15 residues. Germline loops: CDR1 LGHNA, CDR2 YSLEER. Unmatched junction bases numbered 7, after V lost 4 bases and J lost 3 bases.

The rearrangement links TRBV27 to TRBJ2-7, with a tentative D call TRBD2 (7 bases). The germline gives CDR1 MNHEY, CDR2 SMNVEV (reference sequence). There are 14 residues in the CDR3. V dropped 9 bases and J dropped 7 bases, with 22 bases sitting between them. CDR3 coding DNA: TGTGCCAGTCGGCGGGGGCCCTTATCTTGGGAGCAGTACTTC. This gives the protein CASRRGPLSWEQYF.

V and J are TRBV11-2 and TRBJ2-1; the D gene is possibly TRBD1 (6 bases). The CDR3 has 15 amino acids. Germline CDR1 is SGHAT and CDR2 is FQNNGV. V was cut by 3 bases and J by 6 bases, with 15 bases left in between. This CDR3 reads CASSFLDRPGNEQFF. CDR3 nucleotides: TGTGCCAGCAGCTTTCTTGACAGGCCAGGCAATGAGCAGTTCTTC.

V usage is TRBV10-3 and J usage is TRBJ2-1; TRBD2 matches at 8 bases. This CDR3 has 17 residues. Germline V lookup: CDR1 ENHRY, CDR2 SYGVKD. J lost 3 bases, V lost 3 bases, and 10 bases had no gene match. CDR3 bases: TGTGCCATCAGTGACCCGGGGGGGGACACGATCTACAATGAGCAGTTCTTC. Translated: CAISDPGGDTIYNEQFF.

This clone was detected a few times. The chain joins TRBV29-1 to TRBJ2-3; D is possibly TRBD1 (5 bases). The V gene lost 7 bases and the J gene lost 1 base, with 12 bases spanning the gap. The CDR3 is 13 residues long. The V gene's germline CDR1 is SQVTM and CDR2 ANQGSEA. CDR3 loop: CSGGTQGTDTQYF. In DNA, the CDR3 is TGCAGCGGTGGCACACAGGGCACAGATACGCAGTATTTT.

V and J are TRBV5-6 and TRBJ2-7; D is unresolved. V dropped 0 bases and J dropped 6 bases, with 10 bases sitting between them. Germline CDR1 and CDR2: SGHDT and YYEEEE. This CDR3 spans 13 amino acids. CDR3 DNA: TGTGCCAGCAGCTTGGACATCCGAGGCGAGCAGTACTTC. Translation gives CASSLDIRGEQYF.

This chain links TRBV25-1 with TRBJ1-2; possibly TRBD1 for D (5 bases). V shed 6 bases and J shed 8 bases, with 13 bases lying between them. The CDR3 runs to 12 residues. Looked up from germline, CDR1 is MGHDK and CDR2 is SYGVNS. CDR3 DNA: TGTGCCAGCAGCCTTGCGGGGGTCGGCTACACCTTC. Its protein is CASSLAGVGYTF.

The rearrangement joins TRBV4-3 to TRBJ2-7; possibly TRBD2 for D (6 bases). The V end was cut by 1 base, the J end by 6 bases, with 10 bases between. This CDR3 spans 13 amino acids. Germline V gene sequence: CDR1 LGHNA, CDR2 YSLEER. The CDR3 region has the DNA TGCGCCAGCAGCCAAGGGAGGGGAGGCGAGCAGTACTTC. It yields the protein CASSQGRGGEQYF.

The J gene is TRBJ2-7, the V gene TRBV5-1, with D tentatively TRBD2 (7 bases). The germline V and J ends were trimmed by 0 bases and 2 bases, with 12 bases remaining between them. Germline assignment: CDR1 SGHRS and CDR2 YFSETQ. The CDR3 is made up of 15 amino acids. The chain's CDR3 is CASSLVRGGAYEQYF. CDR3 in DNA: TGCGCCAGCAGCTTGGTAAGGGGGGGGGCCTACGAGCAGTACTTC.

The chain links TRBV7-2 to TRBJ2-7; 13 bases agree with TRBD2. Trimming at V came to 3 bases and at J to 5 bases, leaving 1 base not matched to a gene. The germline gives CDR1 SGHTA, CDR2 FQGNSA. The CDR3 length is 14 residues. CDR3 amino acids: CASSLGTSGDEQYF. CDR3 in DNA: TGTGCCAGCAGCTTGGGGACTAGCGGGGACGAGCAGTACTTC.

This rearrangement joins TRBV9 to TRBJ2-1; D remains unclear. The CDR3 runs to 16 residues. CDR1 is SGDLS, CDR2 YYNGEE, per germline. V was cut by 0 bases and J by 4 bases, with 14 bases left in between. The CDR3 region is CASSVDETPRYNEQFF. The CDR3 DNA is TGTGCCAGCAGCGTAGATGAGACCCCGAGGTACAATGAGCAGTTCTTC.

This clone came up a few times. The CDR3 spells CASSLAGQAGNTIYF. The CDR3 DNA follows: TGCGCCAGCAGCTTGGCCGGTCAGGCCGGAAACACCATATATTTT. The rearrangement joins TRBV5-1 to TRBJ1-3, with D hard to call. CDR1 and CDR2 (germline): SGHRS, YFSETQ. Trimming pared 0 bases from V and 4 bases from J, leaving 11 bases between. The CDR3 runs 15 residues.

This sequence joins TRBV7-2 and TRBJ2-7; 8 bases fit TRBD1. After removal of 5 bases from V and 9 bases from J, the junction contained 6 bases not matched to a gene. There are 12 residues in the CDR3. Germline lookup yields CDR1 SGHTA and CDR2 FQGNSA. The CDR3 loop is CASSPGTGRQYF. DNA for the CDR3: TGTGCCAGCAGCCCAGGGACAGGTCGGCAGTACTTC.

The CDR3 spells CASSARDRGHGYTF. The CDR3 region has the DNA TGTGCCAGCAGCGCCCGGGACAGGGGGCATGGCTACACCTTC. The chain is built from TRBV9 and TRBJ1-2, with TRBD1 matching over 12 bases. V lost 3 bases and J lost 6; bases outside the gene matches: 3. Germline CDR1 is SGDLS and CDR2 is YYNGEE. This CDR3 is built from 14 residues. The full variable domain, rest sourced from reference TRBV9 and TRBJ1-2, is DSGVTQTPKHLITATGQRVTLRCSPRSGDLSVYWYQQSLDQGLQFLIQYYNGEERAKGNILERFSAQQFPDLHSELNLSSLELGDSALYFCASSARDRGHGYTFGSGTRLTVV.

V is TRBV5-6 and J is TRBJ1-4, with TRBD1 as a possible D gene (5 bases). Trimming pared 4 bases from V and 8 bases from J, leaving 15 bases between. CDR1 is SGHDT, CDR2 YYEEEE, per germline. There are 14 residues in the CDR3. The DNA for the CDR3 is TGTGCCAGCAGCCCCCGGTGGGGCGACGAAAAACTGTTTTTT. Residues: CASSPRWGDEKLFF.

The gene calls are TRBV6-5 and TRBJ2-7; the D gene is possibly TRBD2 (5 bases). V lost 5 bases, J lost 0 bases, and 5 bases lay in between. Germline V gene data show CDR1 as MNHEY and CDR2 as SVGAGI. The CDR3 runs 12 residues. The CDR3 here is CASSRGSYEQYF. CDR3 nucleotide sequence: TGTGCCAGCAGTCGGGGCTCCTACGAGCAGTACTTC.

The chain has TRBV13 and TRBJ2-1; TRBD2 aligns across 11 bases. The CDR3 has 15 residues. V dropped 6 bases and J dropped 3; count of bases not matched to a gene: 4. Germline-derived CDR1 and CDR2 are PRHDT and FYEKMQ (reference sequence). The CDR3 protein is CASRSGLAVYNEQFF. The CDR3 region has the DNA TGTGCCAGCAGATCGGGACTAGCGGTCTACAATGAGCAGTTCTTC.

V and J are TRBV5-4 and TRBJ2-7; 8 bases agree with TRBD2. The V gene end was trimmed by 4 bases and the J gene end by 1 base; junction bases not matched to a gene: 10. This CDR3 has 16 residues. Looked up from germline, CDR1 is SGHNT and CDR2 is YYREEE (reference sequence). The CDR3 region has the DNA TGTGCCAGCAGCCAAGATACGGGGGGGGCTTCCTACGAGCAGTACTTC. Its translation is CASSQDTGGASYEQYF. Filled out from reference TRBV5-4 and TRBJ2-7, the complete variable domain reads ETGVTQSPTHLIKTRGQQVTLRCSSQSGHNTVSWYQQALGQGPQFIFQYYREEENGRGNFPPRFSGLQFPNYSSELNVNALELDDSALYLCASSQDTGGASYEQYFGPGTRLTVT.

This clone has a single count. The rearrangement joins TRBV29-1 to TRBJ2-3; TRBD2 matches at 7 bases. Per the germline V gene, CDR1 is SQVTM and CDR2 is ANQGSEA. CDR3 length: 15 amino acids. The J segment lost 6 bases and the V segment lost 4 bases, leaving 13 bases of the junction unmatched. The CDR3 DNA follows: TGCAGCGTTGGGGTCCTCAGCGGGGCTCGGGATACGCAGTATTTT. The encoded protein is CSVGVLSGARDTQYF.